The entry that follows covers one T cell receptor (beta chain) sequence. The target antigen is unknown. This specimen belongs to a study of long-term antiretroviral therapy in people with HIV. Study results and limitations: Clones expanded before ART dominated the repertoire at all time points.

V lost 0 bases and J 0 bases, leaving 13 bases between the germline ends. Germline V lookup: CDR1 SGHRS, CDR2 YFSETQ. The CDR3 contains 18 residues. Version v3.0 of the immunoSEQ assay ran at survey level. Repertoires were generated with immunoSEQ multiplex PCR, while TCRdb's copy carries only in-frame clones and drops some. Counted here are about 24,000 clones, about nine tenths occurring once; the ten biggest clones make up less than 8.5%. All participants with HIV were treated in the United States. The material sequenced was unsorted PBMCs, taken 1.8 years before starting antiretroviral therapy. The rearrangement uses TRBV5-1 and TRBJ1-6; D uncertain. This receptor was obtained from a woman in her twenties or thirties with HIV. The CDR3 nucleotides are TGCGCCAGCAGCTTGGAGGCAGGCTTTGGCTCCTATAATTCACCCCTCCACTTT. This encodes CASSLEAGFGSYNSPLHF.